Below, one T cell receptor beta chain is given with its context. Its specificity is unknown. CDR1 MNHEY and CDR2 SVGEGT come from the germline V gene. V lost 5 bases and J lost 1, with 8 bases in between. This CDR3 is 13 amino acids long. This entry belongs to a study of T cell responses to AZD1222 COVID-19 vaccine. Whole-study results and caveats: Vaccine-related CD4 TCRs covered spike, predominating at 160-218 and 743-854. Most donors were white British and more were female, and clonal diversity was possibly underestimated.

Using immunoSEQ multiplex PCR, the repertoire was profiled, and TCRdb retains in-frame clones only, with some absent. The sample lists tens of thousands of clones, about 89% occurring once. The clonotype originates from an adult in good health. The chain couples TRBV6-2 or TRBV6-3 to TRBJ2-5; D perhaps matches TRBD1 (6 bases). The material sequenced was peripheral blood, taken on day 0 of AZD1222 vaccination. CDR3 region: CASSAQGQETQYF. In DNA form, the CDR3 reads TGTGCCAGCAGTGCACAGGGCCAAGAGACCCAGTACTTC.